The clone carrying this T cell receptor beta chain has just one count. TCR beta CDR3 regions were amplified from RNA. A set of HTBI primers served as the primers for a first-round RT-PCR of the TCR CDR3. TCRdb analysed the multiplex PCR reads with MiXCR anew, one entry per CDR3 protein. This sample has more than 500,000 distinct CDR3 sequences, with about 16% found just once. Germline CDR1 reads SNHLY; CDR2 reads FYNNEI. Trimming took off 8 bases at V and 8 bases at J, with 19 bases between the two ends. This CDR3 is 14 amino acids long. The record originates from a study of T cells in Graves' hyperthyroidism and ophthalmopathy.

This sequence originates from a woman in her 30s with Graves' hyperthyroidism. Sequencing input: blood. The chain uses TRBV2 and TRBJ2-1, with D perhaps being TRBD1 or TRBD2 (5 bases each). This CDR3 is CASSAIRGTDEQFF. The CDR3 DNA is TGTGCCAGCTCGGCCATAAGAGGGACGGATGAGCAGTTCTTC.